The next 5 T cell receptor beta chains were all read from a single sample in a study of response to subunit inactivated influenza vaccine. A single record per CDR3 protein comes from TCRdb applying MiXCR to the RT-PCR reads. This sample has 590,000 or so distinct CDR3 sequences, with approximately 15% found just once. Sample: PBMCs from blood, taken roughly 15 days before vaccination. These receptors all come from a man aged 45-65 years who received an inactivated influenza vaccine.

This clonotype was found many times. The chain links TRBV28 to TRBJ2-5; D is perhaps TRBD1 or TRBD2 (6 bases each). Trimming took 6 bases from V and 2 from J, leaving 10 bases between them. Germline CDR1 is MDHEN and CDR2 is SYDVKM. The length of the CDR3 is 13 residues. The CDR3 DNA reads TGTGCCAGCAGGCGCGGGACACAAGAGACCCAGTACTTC. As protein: CASRRGTQETQYF. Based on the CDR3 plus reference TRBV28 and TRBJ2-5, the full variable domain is DVKVTQSSRYLVKRTGEKVFLECVQDMDHENMFWYRQDPGLGLRLIYFSYDVKMKEKGDIPEGYSVSREKKERFSLILESASTNQTSMYLCASRRGTQETQYFGPGTRLLVL.

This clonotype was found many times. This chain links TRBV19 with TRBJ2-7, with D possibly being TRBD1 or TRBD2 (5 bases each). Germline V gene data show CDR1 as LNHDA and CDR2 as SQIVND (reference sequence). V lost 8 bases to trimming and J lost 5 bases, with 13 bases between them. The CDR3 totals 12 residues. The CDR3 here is CASRDVLNEQYF. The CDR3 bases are TGTGCCAGTCGGGACGTGCTAAACGAGCAGTACTTC.

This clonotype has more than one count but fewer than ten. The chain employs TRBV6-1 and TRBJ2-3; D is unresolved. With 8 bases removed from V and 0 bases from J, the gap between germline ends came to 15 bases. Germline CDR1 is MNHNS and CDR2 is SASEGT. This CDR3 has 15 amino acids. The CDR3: CASAQYGLSTDTQYF. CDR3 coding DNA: TGTGCCAGCGCCCAGTATGGGTTAAGCACAGATACGCAGTATTTT.

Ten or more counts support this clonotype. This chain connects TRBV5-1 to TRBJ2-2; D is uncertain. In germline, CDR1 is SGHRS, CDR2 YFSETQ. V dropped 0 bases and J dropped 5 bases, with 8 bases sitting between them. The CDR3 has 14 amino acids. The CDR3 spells CASSLVLETGELFF. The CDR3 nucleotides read TGCGCCAGCAGCTTGGTATTGGAAACCGGGGAGCTGTTTTTT. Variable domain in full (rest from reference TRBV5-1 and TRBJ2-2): KAGVTQTPRYLIKTRGQQVTLSCSPISGHRSVSWYQQTPGQGLQFLFEYFSETQRNKGNFPGRFSGRQFSNSRSEMNVSTLELGDSALYLCASSLVLETGELFFGEGSRLTVL.

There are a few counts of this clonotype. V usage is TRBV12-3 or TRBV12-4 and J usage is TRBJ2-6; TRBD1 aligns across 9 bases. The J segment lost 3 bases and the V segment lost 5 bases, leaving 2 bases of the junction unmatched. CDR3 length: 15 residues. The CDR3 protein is CASSRTGVGANVLTF. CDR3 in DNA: TGTGCCAGCAGTAGGACAGGGGTTGGGGCCAACGTCCTGACTTTC.